This T cell receptor beta chain was identified in a study of human T cells and chemical hapten exposure. On the study more broadly: Across samples, TCR yields varied, mostly owing to small differences in pooled library volumes.

Overall study results and limits: TCRs exceeding a frequency of 1 in 1000 stayed unchanged under DPC sensitization.

Documented time point: healthy volunteer bleed at 6 weeks. It was from unfractionated whole blood that total RNA was extracted. Germline-derived CDR1 and CDR2 are MNHEY and SVGAGI. The CDR3 extends over 16 amino acids. Trimming removed 6 bases from V and 6 bases from J, with 20 bases in between. Library construction involved attaching unique molecular identifiers to individual cDNA molecules, which allowed quantitative, reproducible TCR counting. Authors' methods: Samples ranged from roughly 20,000 to 700,000 TCRs, with a median of around 100,000. Via MiXCR, TCRdb re-called the RACE reads, giving one row per CDR3 protein. TCRdb's processing, not the authors', yielded these V and J calls. The sample lists about 77,000 distinct CDR3 sequences; 8.5% to 10% were seen once. A remark on this clonotype: Antigen specificity is unknown.

The specimen was whole blood. This chain joins TRBV6-5 and TRBJ1-4, with D tentatively TRBD1 (6 bases). The sequence was obtained from a female donor in good health. Some clones in this sample may be carry-over from other donors' samples. CDR3 DNA sequence: TGTGCCAGCAGCCTTCTACAGGGCACGGGAGATGAAAAACTGTTTTTT. Translating gives CASSLLQGTGDEKLFF.